The 9 T cell receptor beta chains given below trace back to one sample, sequenced in a study of control samples from healthy donors and cancer patients. Assay used: immunoSEQ multiplex PCR; TCRdb lists only in-frame clones, some missing. The sample has about 180,000 clones, about 92% seen once. Sequenced: blood. These receptor sequences come from a man younger than 40 in good health.

V is TRBV9 and J is TRBJ2-5, with 8 bases that match TRBD1. V trimming: 4 bases; J trimming: 4 bases; junction bases outside the gene matches: 3. This CDR3 comprises 13 residues. In germline, CDR1 is SGDLS, CDR2 YYNGEE. The CDR3 region has the DNA TGTGCCAGCAGCCTAGACAGGGGAGAGACCCAGTACTTC. Protein sequence: CASSLDRGETQYF.

The rearrangement uses TRBV7-2 and TRBJ1-1; 9 bases match TRBD1. The V gene's germline CDR1 is SGHTA and CDR2 FQGNSA. The CDR3 length is 15 residues. J lost 1 base, V lost 5 bases, and 5 bases had no gene match. Written as DNA, the CDR3 is TGTGCCAGCAGCCCAAGGACAGGGGAGAACACTGAAGCTTTCTTT. This translates into CASSPRTGENTEAFF.

The gene calls are TRBV6-1 and TRBJ2-7; 9 bases line up with TRBD1. CDR1 is MNHNS and CDR2 is SASEGT in the germline V gene. V lost 2 bases and J lost 9; bases outside the gene matches: 17. The CDR3 length is 17 residues. The CDR3 DNA sequence: TGTGCCAGCAGTGAACATCCTACCGGGACAGGGTCTACGGGGCAGTACTTC. It encodes CASSEHPTGTGSTGQYF.

J is TRBJ2-5 and V is TRBV7-2; D ambiguous. V lost 4 bases, J lost 0 bases, and 9 bases lay in between. Germline V gene sequence: CDR1 SGHTA, CDR2 FQGNSA. This CDR3 comprises 14 residues. The CDR3 protein is CASSSYSDQETQYF. The CDR3 nucleotides are TGTGCCAGCAGCTCCTACAGTGACCAAGAGACCCAGTACTTC. Variable domain in full (rest from reference TRBV7-2 and TRBJ2-5): GAGVSQSPSNKVTEKGKDVELRCDPISGHTALYWYRQSLGQGLEFLIYFQGNSAPDKSGLPSDRFSAERTGGSVSTLTIQRTQQEDSAVYLCASSSYSDQETQYFGPGTRLLVL.

The gene calls are TRBV29-1 and TRBJ2-3; perhaps TRBD1 as D (6 bases). The CDR3 loop spans 14 amino acids. Trimming took 4 bases from V and 4 from J, leaving 15 bases between them. Per germline, CDR1 SQVTM and CDR2 ANQGSEA. The CDR3 loop reads CSVVRGGLSDTQYF. In DNA, the CDR3 is TGCAGCGTTGTAAGAGGGGGATTATCAGATACGCAGTATTTT.

CDR3 residues: CSVLSGRPEQYF. CDR3 sequence (DNA): TGCAGCGTTTTGTCGGGTCGTCCCGAGCAGTACTTC. The chain has TRBV29-1 and TRBJ2-7, with D uncertain. The CDR3 consists of 12 residues. Germline V gene data show CDR1 as SQVTM and CDR2 as ANQGSEA. V dropped 5 bases and J dropped 6 bases, with 14 bases sitting between them.

This clone turned up a few times. Written as DNA, the CDR3 is TGCGCCAGCAGCCCCGGGACTACCACAGGCGAGCAGTTCTTC. Translated: CASSPGTTTGEQFF. The V and J genes are TRBV5-1 and TRBJ2-1; 7 bases agree with TRBD2. The germline gives CDR1 SGHRS, CDR2 YFSETQ. The trim removed 4 bases at V and 10 bases at J, leaving 11 bases unmatched. The CDR3 sequence is 14 residues long.

The chain joins TRBV27 to TRBJ1-1; D ambiguous. Trimming stripped 3 bases from V and 11 bases from J, with 16 bases between. The CDR3 totals 13 residues. Germline V gene sequence: CDR1 MNHEY, CDR2 SMNVEV (reference sequence). CDR3 protein: CASSFSGRGVAFF. The CDR3 coding sequence is TGTGCCAGCAGTTTTAGTGGCAGAGGCGTCGCTTTCTTT.

Regarding this clone: The junction differs from germline at one of its ends, possibly a read error. The rearrangement joins TRBV30 to TRBJ2-7; 9 nucleotides agree with TRBD2. The CDR3 sequence is 14 residues long. CDR1 is GTSNPN and CDR2 is SVGIG in the germline V gene (reference sequence). The CDR3 loop is CAIGGGLATYERYF. In DNA, the CDR3 is TGTGCCATAGGGGGGGGACTAGCTACTTACGAGCGGTACTTC.